One and the same sample provided the 19 T cell receptor beta chains below, sequenced in a study of blood T cell repertoires in COVID-19. The repertoire was sequenced with immunoSEQ multiplex PCR; TCRdb's copy has only in-frame clones and lacks some. The sample has some 59,000 clones, roughly 79% seen once. The sample was peripheral blood. These receptors were obtained from a woman aged 55-69 years with acute or convalescent COVID-19.

CDR3 sequence: CASDRDRANTEAFF. The CDR3 DNA reads TGTGCCAGTGACCGGGACAGGGCGAACACTGAAGCTTTCTTT. The chain has TRBV2 and TRBJ1-1; 9 nucleotides agree with TRBD1. Per germline, CDR1 SNHLY and CDR2 FYNNEI. The length of the CDR3 is 14 residues. J gave up 1 base and V 9 bases, and 6 bases lay outside the gene matches.

This chain uses TRBV6-5 with TRBJ1-3; no firm D call. The V gene lost 0 bases and the J gene lost 2 bases, with 11 bases spanning the gap. The CDR3 runs to 16 residues. Looked up from germline, CDR1 is MNHEY and CDR2 is SVGAGI. The CDR3 coding sequence is TGTGCCAGCAGTTACTCGGACTCTCTCCCTGGAAACACCATATATTTT. Its translation: CASSYSDSLPGNTIYF.

This chain links TRBV25-1 with TRBJ2-7, with D possibly being TRBD1 (5 bases). This CDR3 is built from 10 residues. The ends were cut back, 8 bases at V and 4 bases at J, with 6 bases in the middle. Per the germline V gene, CDR1 is MGHDK and CDR2 is SYGVNS. Here the CDR3 DNA reads TGTGCCAGCGGGGCTTACGAGCAGTACTTC. The encoded protein is CASGAYEQYF.

This rearrangement joins TRBV3-1 (or the pseudogene TRBV3-2) to TRBJ1-6; D is undetermined. Trimming cost V 4 bases and J 0 bases, with 10 bases left between them. This CDR3 has 16 residues. Germline CDR1 LGHDT, CDR2 YNNKEL (reference sequence). The CDR3 DNA is TGTGCCAGCAGCCTGACGCACAGCTCCTATAATTCACCCCTCCACTTT. Its protein product is CASSLTHSSYNSPLHF.

The chain uses TRBV6-4 and TRBJ1-2; tentatively, D is TRBD1 (6 bases). The CDR3 length is 17 residues. V lost 6 bases, J lost 0 bases, and 20 bases lay in between. Germline V gene lookup returns CDR1 MRHNA and CDR2 SNTAGT. The CDR3 loop reads CASRATGIQRANYGYTF. The CDR3 nucleotides read TGTGCCAGCAGAGCCACAGGGATCCAACGAGCTAACTATGGCTACACCTTC.

This clone was counted between two and nine times. V and J are TRBV5-1 and TRBJ1-1; weak D call: TRBD1 (5 bases). V lost 0 bases, J lost 6 bases, and 12 bases lay in between. Germline CDR1 is SGHRS and CDR2 is YFSETQ. CDR3 size: 14 residues. Here the CDR3 reads CASSLGGWGAEAFF. The CDR3 nucleotides read TGCGCCAGCAGCTTGGGAGGTTGGGGGGCTGAAGCTTTCTTT.

The V and J genes are TRBV19 and TRBJ2-7; the match to TRBD1 covers 10 bases. Per germline, CDR1 LNHDA and CDR2 SQIVND (reference sequence). CDR3 length: 17 residues. J was trimmed by 3 bases and V by 4 bases; bases with no gene match: 12. DNA of the CDR3: TGTGCCAGTAGTAGGGGGTTGGGACAGGGGTACCTCTACGAGCAGTACTTC. Protein: CASSRGLGQGYLYEQYF.

The V and J genes are TRBV11-2 and TRBJ2-3; tentatively, D is TRBD2 (6 bases). Germline V CDR1 and CDR2: SGHAT, FQNNGV. The germline V and J ends were trimmed by 5 bases and 0 bases, with 15 bases remaining between them. This CDR3 spans 16 amino acids. CDR3 sequence: CASSPRRGTSTDTQYF. The CDR3 DNA sequence: TGTGCCAGCAGCCCCCGGCGGGGCACTAGCACAGATACGCAGTATTTT.

A single count supports this clone. The chain recombines TRBV5-1 with TRBJ1-1; D is perhaps TRBD1 (6 bases). The CDR3 is made up of 13 amino acids. The ends were cut back, 4 bases at V and 1 base at J, with 8 bases in the middle. Germline CDR1 and CDR2: SGHRS and YFSETQ. CDR3: CASSTTGNTEAFF. The CDR3 DNA follows: TGCGCCAGCAGCACGACAGGGAACACTGAAGCTTTCTTT. Complete variable domain (other parts from reference TRBV5-1 and TRBJ1-1): KAGVTQTPRYLIKTRGQQVTLSCSPISGHRSVSWYQQTPGQGLQFLFEYFSETQRNKGNFPGRFSGRQFSNSRSEMNVSTLELGDSALYLCASSTTGNTEAFFGQGTRLTVV.

The V and J genes are TRBV27 and TRBJ2-1; the D is unclear. The V gene's germline CDR1 is MNHEY and CDR2 SMNVEV (reference sequence). Trimming removed 3 bases at V and 9 bases at J, with 9 bases between. The CDR3 contains 12 residues. The CDR3 region is CASSFMNSEQFF. CDR3 DNA: TGTGCCAGCAGTTTTATGAATAGTGAGCAGTTCTTC.

The CDR3 sequence: CASTDGGYYGYTF. DNA for the CDR3: TGCGCCAGCACCGATGGCGGATACTATGGCTACACCTTC. V usage is TRBV5-1 and J usage is TRBJ1-2, with D unresolved. CDR1 is SGHRS and CDR2 is YFSETQ in the germline V gene. Deletions cut 6 bases from V and 3 bases from J, with 12 bases between. The CDR3 is 13 residues long.

The chain is built from TRBV6-1 and TRBJ1-2; 11 bases match TRBD1. CDR3 length: 15 amino acids. Germline V CDR1 and CDR2: MNHNS, SASEGT. Germline trimming cut 1 base from V and 4 bases from J; bases unmatched to any gene: 2. CDR3: CASSEGTGGPYGYTF. The CDR3, as DNA: TGTGCCAGCAGTGAAGGGACAGGGGGCCCCTATGGCTACACCTTC.

The chain couples TRBV6-5 to TRBJ1-5, with 7 positions matching TRBD1. V lost 4 bases, J lost 0 bases, and 6 bases stayed unmatched. Germline loops: CDR1 MNHEY, CDR2 SVGAGI. There are 16 residues in the CDR3. CDR3 in amino acids: CASSFSGQVSNQPQHF. The CDR3 coding sequence is TGTGCCAGCAGTTTCTCCGGACAGGTTAGCAATCAGCCCCAGCATTTT.

The chain links TRBV6-5 to TRBJ2-7, with TRBD2 identical over 10 bases. The CDR3 contains 16 residues. Trimming cost V 0 bases and J 3 bases; bases outside gene matches: 5. Germline CDR1 MNHEY, CDR2 SVGAGI. The CDR3 nucleotides read TGTGCCAGCAGTTACTCGTCTAGCGGGAGAGTCTACGAGCAGTACTTC. As protein: CASSYSSSGRVYEQYF.

This chain uses TRBV3-1 (or the pseudogene TRBV3-2) with TRBJ1-4, with TRBD1 matching 11 bases. Germline CDR1 LGHDT, CDR2 YNNKEL (reference sequence). The CDR3 covers 15 residues. The ends lost 2 bases at V and 7 bases at J; junction bases unmatched: 3. The CDR3 loop is CASSQTGTGGEKLFF. DNA of the CDR3: TGTGCCAGCAGCCAAACCGGGACAGGGGGTGAAAAACTGTTTTTT.

The CDR3 protein is CATSRVAGGWGNQPQHF. CDR3 sequence (DNA): TGTGCCACCAGCAGAGTGGCAGGGGGCTGGGGCAATCAGCCCCAGCATTTT. The gene calls are TRBV15 and TRBJ1-5; 8 bases are shared with TRBD1. Germline values: CDR1 LNHNV, CDR2 YYDKDF (reference sequence). The CDR3 covers 17 residues. J lost 2 bases, V lost 1 base, and 7 bases had no gene match.

The chain employs TRBV5-6 and TRBJ1-1; maybe TRBD1 (5 bases). CDR1 is SGHDT, CDR2 YYEEEE, per germline. The CDR3 spans 17 residues. V was pared by 1 base and J by 4 bases, with 20 bases between. The CDR3 nucleotides read TGTGCCAGCAGCTTGTCGGTGGCAGGGCGAATGGTCACTGAAGCTTTCTTT. Encoded protein: CASSLSVAGRMVTEAFF.

CDR3 residues: CASILSAAGGDSYNEQFF. The DNA of the CDR3 is TGTGCCAGCATCCTTTCCGCAGCTGGCGGGGACTCCTACAATGAGCAGTTCTTC. V gene TRBV21-1 combines with J gene TRBJ2-1; the table assigns TRBD2, which was not confirmed against the DNA. TRBV21-1 constitutes a pseudogene. CDR3 length equals 18 residues.

The J gene is TRBJ1-1, the V gene TRBV7-3, with D perhaps matching TRBD1 (5 bases). The CDR3 is made up of 15 amino acids. Per germline, CDR1 SGHTA and CDR2 FQGTGA. Trimming cost V 0 bases and J 1 base, with 9 bases left between them. CDR3 in amino acids: CASSLTHGGNTEAFF. CDR3 nucleotide sequence: TGTGCCAGCAGCTTAACCCACGGGGGGAACACTGAAGCTTTCTTT.